Listed here are 29 T cell receptor beta chains from one sample, sequenced in a study of regulatory T cells in long-lasting Graves disease. Through Arm-PCR of CDR3 regions and iRepertoire HTBI primers, TCR beta libraries were built. TCRdb fed the multiplex PCR reads into MiXCR, producing one record per CDR3 protein. The sample shows 350,000 to 500,000 distinct CDR3 sequences, less than 20% of them seen only once. Time point reported: newly diagnosed GD, antithyroid drugs for less than 3 months. PBMC RNA served as the TCR library source. This sample was also put to use in a study of T cells in Graves' hyperthyroidism and ophthalmopathy.

The sample consisted of peripheral blood mononuclear cells (PBMCs), taken at new diagnosis, from a patient treated with antithyroid drugs. The receptors come from a woman younger than 30 with Graves disease.

Only a few counts were recorded for this clonotype. Given a far larger clone just one base away, this is likely a sequencing read error. The rearrangement uses TRBV6-2 or TRBV6-3 and TRBJ2-7; 14 nucleotides match TRBD2. With V trimmed by 0 bases and J by 7 bases, 8 bases remained unmatched. The CDR3 is 17 residues long. Germline CDR1 is MNHEY and CDR2 is SVGEGT. The CDR3 region is CASSYSGLAGVYNEQYF. The CDR3 nucleotides are TGTGCCAGCAGTTACTCGGGACTAGCGGGAGTCTACAATGAGCAGTACTTC.

This clonotype was counted a few times. The chain recombines TRBV20-1 with TRBJ1-2, with 8 bases fitting TRBD1. The V segment lost 6 bases and the J segment 8 bases; nucleotides outside the gene matches: 5. The CDR3 totals 11 residues. From germline, CDR1 is DFQATT and CDR2 SNEGSKA (reference sequence). The DNA for the CDR3 is TGCAGTGCCCAGGGGGCTCGGGGCTACACCTTC. Its translation is CSAQGARGYTF.

In its sample, this clonotype was seen many times. The chain couples TRBV6-1 to TRBJ2-7, with D tentatively TRBD1 (5 bases). The V and J ends lost 7 bases and 4 bases respectively, with 14 bases between them. The CDR3 is made up of 13 amino acids. The germline gives CDR1 MNHNS, CDR2 SASEGT. CDR3 in DNA: TGTGCCAGCACCGCAGGGAACCCTTACGAGCAGTACTTC. Translation gives CASTAGNPYEQYF.

This clonotype was recorded many times. CDR3 in amino acids: CASSYPVRGAEQYF. The CDR3 coding sequence is TGTGCCAGCAGCTACCCTGTCCGCGGGGCCGAGCAGTACTTC. This chain links TRBV13 with TRBJ2-7; D may be TRBD2 (6 bases). The CDR3 is 14 residues long. Trimming took 4 bases from V and 6 from J, leaving 16 bases between them. The germline gives CDR1 PRHDT, CDR2 FYEKMQ (reference sequence).

This clonotype was counted a few times. J is TRBJ2-1 and V is TRBV5-1; D possibly matches TRBD1 or TRBD2 (5 bases each). The germline gives CDR1 SGHRS, CDR2 YFSETQ. The CDR3 spans 14 residues. V lost 2 bases and J 8 bases, leaving 14 bases between the germline ends. The CDR3 here is CASSFGTHFDEQFF. Here the CDR3 DNA reads TGCGCCAGCAGCTTCGGGACCCACTTCGATGAGCAGTTCTTC.

This clonotype showed up just once. This may come from a read error, since a much larger clone is one base off. V and J are TRBV10-3 and TRBJ1-2; D unresolved. Germline V CDR1 and CDR2: ENHRY, SYGVKD. The CDR3 contains 13 residues. This CDR3 is CAISESINYGYNF. Written as DNA, the CDR3 is TGTGCCATCAGTGAGTCGATTAACTATGGCTACAACTTC.

This sequence joins TRBV14 and TRBJ2-1, with 7 bases that match TRBD2. The CDR3 length is 17 residues. Germline CDR1 reads SGHDN; CDR2 reads FVKESK. V dropped 1 base and J dropped 2; count of bases not matched to a gene: 8. CDR3 residues: CASSQVIGRIPYNEQFF. In nucleotides, the CDR3 is TGTGCCAGCAGCCAAGTAATCGGGAGGATCCCCTACAATGAGCAGTTCTTC.

The J gene is TRBJ2-5, the V gene TRBV7-6; 8 nucleotides align to TRBD2. The CDR3 length is 19 residues. The V segment lost 2 bases and the J segment 4 bases; nucleotides outside the gene matches: 18. Germline values: CDR1 SGHVS, CDR2 FNYEAQ. The CDR3: CASSLLGIMGGRSGETQYF. Written as DNA, the CDR3 is TGTGCCAGCAGCTTATTAGGCATTATGGGCGGGAGGAGCGGAGAGACCCAGTACTTC.

The gene calls are TRBV2 and TRBJ1-6; 7 nucleotides align to TRBD1. Germline V lookup: CDR1 SNHLY, CDR2 FYNNEI. The J segment lost 0 bases and the V segment lost 4 bases, leaving 6 bases of the junction unmatched. The CDR3 runs to 17 residues. The CDR3 loop is CASSGDSESSYNSPLHF. Here the CDR3 DNA reads TGTGCCAGCAGTGGGGACAGCGAAAGCTCCTATAATTCACCCCTCCACTTT.

This clonotype was counted between two and nine times. The chain combines TRBV6-5 with TRBJ2-7; 8 bases map to TRBD2. The CDR3 length is 17 residues. Losses at the gene ends were 4 bases for V and 0 bases for J; bases not matched to a gene: 11. Germline V gives CDR1 MNHEY, CDR2 SVGAGI. CDR3 sequence: CASSSPLGSGSSYEQYF. CDR3 nucleotide sequence: TGTGCCAGCAGTTCCCCGCTGGGCAGCGGGAGCTCCTACGAGCAGTACTTC.

This clonotype was observed a handful of times. The chain recombines TRBV6-1 with TRBJ1-1; D is perhaps TRBD1 (5 bases). Per the germline V gene, CDR1 is MNHNS and CDR2 is SASEGT. The CDR3 spans 12 residues. V lost 7 bases and J 5 bases, leaving 11 bases between the germline ends. The CDR3 sequence is CASTSGRTEAFF. As DNA, the CDR3 is TGTGCCAGCACCTCAGGGAGGACTGAAGCTTTCTTT.

Comment on this clonotype: This probably arose from a read error, given a far larger clone one base away. The rearrangement links TRBV2 to TRBJ2-4; D ambiguous. Trimming cost V 6 bases and J 13 bases, with 22 bases left between them. Germline V CDR1 and CDR2: SNHLY, FYNNEI. The CDR3 is made up of 14 amino acids. This CDR3 reads CASRPSGSYNEQYF. The CDR3 DNA follows: TGTGCCAGCAGGCCCTCCGGGTCCTACAATGAGCAGTACTTC.

In this sample, this clonotype turned up many times. This chain links TRBV4-1 with TRBJ2-7; 7 bases are shared with TRBD1. CDR3 size: 13 residues. Germline assignment: CDR1 MGHRA and CDR2 YSYEKL. V was clipped by 1 base and J by 6 bases; unmatched bases: 3. CDR3 sequence: CASSQVQGVEQYF. The CDR3 nucleotides are TGCGCCAGCAGCCAAGTTCAGGGGGTCGAGCAGTACTTC.

The table lists this clonotype with many counts. V usage is TRBV5-1 and J usage is TRBJ2-1, with 13 bases matching TRBD2. The trim removed 0 bases at V and 8 bases at J, leaving 11 bases unmatched. This CDR3 has 18 amino acids. Germline loops: CDR1 SGHRS, CDR2 YFSETQ. The DNA of the CDR3 is TGCGCCAGCAGCTTGGGCGGGACTAGCGGGGTCCTAGGCGATGAGCAGTTCTTC. Its translation: CASSLGGTSGVLGDEQFF.

The sample holds many counts of this clonotype. CDR3 coding DNA: TGTGCCAGCGGGGCAGGGGGCCAGAATGAGCAGTTCTTC. Translating it yields CASGAGGQNEQFF. The V gene is TRBV13, the J gene TRBJ2-1; 8 bases align to TRBD1. The germline V gene encodes CDR1 PRHDT and CDR2 FYEKMQ (reference sequence). Trimming at V came to 8 bases and at J to 7 bases, leaving 7 bases not matched to a gene. This CDR3 region has 13 residues.

This clonotype has at least ten counts. The rearrangement links TRBV2 to TRBJ2-3, with 10 bases that match TRBD2. There are 15 residues in the CDR3. J lost 2 bases, V lost 6 bases, and 5 bases had no gene match. Germline V gene data show CDR1 as SNHLY and CDR2 as FYNNEI. CDR3 sequence (DNA): TGTGCCAGCAGCGCTACTAGCGGGGACACAGATACGCAGTATTTT. This translates into CASSATSGDTDTQYF.

A note on this clonotype: With a far larger clone one base away, a read error is the likely cause. This chain uses TRBV28 with TRBJ2-1, with D possibly TRBD2 on 6 matching bases. CDR1 is MDHEN and CDR2 is SYDVKM in the germline V gene. Between the trimmed V and J ends, which lost 9 bases and 10 bases, there was a span of 19 bases. CDR3 size: 13 residues. CDR3 DNA sequence: TGTGCCAGTCGGGACTGGCTCTCCTACGAGCAGTTCTTC. Translating it yields CASRDWLSYEQFF.

This clonotype was picked up a small number of times. V and J are TRBV29-1 and TRBJ2-2; D remains ambiguous. The CDR3 spans 14 residues. CDR1 and CDR2 from the germline V gene are SQVTM and ANQGSEA. Between the trimmed V and J ends, which lost 2 bases and 3 bases, there was a span of 10 bases. CDR3 residues: CSVESRLDTGELFF. The CDR3 DNA is TGCAGCGTTGAAAGTAGGCTAGACACCGGGGAGCTGTTTTTT.

To note about this clonotype: The junction differs from germline at one of its ends, possibly a read error. This sequence joins TRBV6-1 and TRBJ2-7; 12 bases agree with TRBD2. Looked up from germline, CDR1 is MNHNS and CDR2 is SASEGT. The CDR3 loop spans 16 amino acids. The DNA for the CDR3 is TGTGCCAGCAGTCACCCACTAGCGGGAGGTTCCTCCGAGCAGTACTTC. Amino acids: CASSHPLAGGSSEQYF.

The chain is built from TRBV12-3 or TRBV12-4 and TRBJ1-4; 7 bases align to TRBD1. The CDR3 runs 14 residues. V gave up 5 bases and J gave up 7 bases; unmatched junction bases: 7. Here the CDR3 reads CASSEGTASEKLFF. The CDR3 bases are TGTGCCAGCAGTGAAGGGACAGCGTCTGAAAAACTGTTTTTT.

This clonotype came up many times. The chain links TRBV4-1 to TRBJ1-1; no reliable D call. V was shortened by 3 bases and J by 6 bases, with 11 bases between the two germline ends. CDR1 and CDR2 (germline): MGHRA, YSYEKL. The CDR3 extends over 13 amino acids. The CDR3 loop reads CASSQVPNAEAFF. CDR3 sequence (DNA): TGCGCCAGCAGCCAGGTTCCAAACGCTGAAGCTTTCTTT.

In its sample, this clonotype was seen many times. The chain links TRBV27 to TRBJ2-2; possibly TRBD1 or TRBD2 for D (7 bases each). The CDR3 consists of 16 residues. CDR1 is MNHEY, CDR2 SMNVEV, per germline (reference sequence). V shed 7 bases and J shed 3 bases, with 18 bases lying between them. CDR3: CASKGGGNSDTGELFF. In DNA form, the CDR3 reads TGTGCCAGCAAGGGAGGGGGCAACTCGGACACCGGGGAGCTGTTTTTT.

This clonotype turned up a few times. V gene TRBV15 combines with J gene TRBJ2-1; either TRBD1 or TRBD2 may supply D (6 bases each). CDR1 is LNHNV and CDR2 is YYDKDF in the germline V gene (reference sequence). The CDR3 covers 13 residues. Trimming removed 1 base from V and 8 bases from J, with 9 bases in between. CDR3 protein: CATSRAGGDEQFF. CDR3 DNA sequence: TGTGCCACCAGCAGAGCCGGGGGCGATGAGCAGTTCTTC. The full variable domain, in which reference TRBV15 and TRBJ2-1 provide the parts outside the CDR3, is DAMVIQNPRYQVTQFGKPVTLSCSQTLNHNVMYWYQQKSSQAPKLLFHYYDKDFNNEADTPDNFQSRRPNTSFCFLDIRSPGLGDTAMYLCATSRAGGDEQFFGPGTRLTVL.

In this sample, this clonotype turned up many times. The chain combines TRBV27 with TRBJ1-5, with 8 bases fitting TRBD1. The J segment lost 2 bases and the V segment lost 6 bases, leaving 9 bases of the junction unmatched. CDR3 length: 16 amino acids. Germline V gene sequence: CDR1 MNHEY, CDR2 SMNVEV (reference sequence). The CDR3 DNA follows: TGTGCCAGCAGCGGAGCAGGGGGCGTAGGCAATCAGCCCCAGCATTTT. It is translated as CASSGAGGVGNQPQHF.

This clonotype was seen at least ten times. CDR3 loop: CASSRRLLANTEAFF. In nucleotides, the CDR3 is TGTGCCAGCTCACGCCGTTTGTTGGCGAACACTGAAGCTTTCTTT. V usage is TRBV18 and J usage is TRBJ1-1; D unresolved. CDR3 length equals 15 residues. V was trimmed by 4 bases and J by 1 base, leaving 13 bases between them. Germline assignment: CDR1 KGHSH and CDR2 LQKENI.

The table lists this clonotype with many counts. This chain joins TRBV7-2 and TRBJ2-5, with TRBD2 matching 14 bases. The germline CDR1 and CDR2 sequences are SGHTA and FQGNSA. The length of the CDR3 is 17 residues. The junction had 3 bases not matched to a gene; V was cut back by 1 base and J by 2 bases. CDR3 amino acids: CASSLEGLAGAQETQYF. The DNA for the CDR3 is TGTGCCAGCAGCTTAGAGGGACTAGCGGGGGCTCAAGAGACCCAGTACTTC.

This clonotype was seen at least ten times. This CDR3 reads CASTFGQGIRNEQFF. DNA of the CDR3: TGTGCCAGCACCTTCGGACAGGGGATTCGGAATGAGCAGTTCTTC. The chain is built from TRBV2 and TRBJ2-1; 9 nucleotides align to TRBD1. Germline V gives CDR1 SNHLY, CDR2 FYNNEI. CDR3 size: 15 residues. Losses at the gene ends were 7 bases for V and 7 bases for J; bases not matched to a gene: 11.

The rearrangement joins TRBV6-1 to TRBJ2-1; no clear D. Trimming removed 4 bases at V and 9 bases at J, with 13 bases between. The CDR3 runs 13 residues. CDR1 and CDR2 from the germline V gene are MNHNS and SASEGT. The CDR3 coding sequence is TGTGCCAGCAGTGGCACCGAAGGCGGTGAGCAGTTCTTC. Its translation is CASSGTEGGEQFF.

Only a few counts were recorded for this clonotype. This sequence joins TRBV19 and TRBJ2-1; 13 nucleotides align to TRBD2. The J call may be faulty, since TRBJ2-3 better matches the DNA end. The CDR3 totals 16 residues. Per the germline V gene, CDR1 is LNHDA and CDR2 is SQIVND (reference sequence). In DNA, the CDR3 is TGTGCCAGTAGGGCGGGCCGGACTAGCGGGAGTTTTACGCAGTATTTT. Amino acid sequence: CASRAGRTSGSFTQYF.